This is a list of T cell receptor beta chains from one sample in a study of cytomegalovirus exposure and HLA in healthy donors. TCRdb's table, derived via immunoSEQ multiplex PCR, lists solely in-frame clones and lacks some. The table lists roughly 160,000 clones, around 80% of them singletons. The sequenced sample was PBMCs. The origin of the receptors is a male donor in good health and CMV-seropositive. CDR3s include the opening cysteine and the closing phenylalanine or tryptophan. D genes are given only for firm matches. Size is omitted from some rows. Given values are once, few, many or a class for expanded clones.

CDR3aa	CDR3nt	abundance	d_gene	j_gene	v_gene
CASSLVPDRTEAFF	TGTGCCAGCAGCTTGGTTCCAGATCGAACTGAAGCTTTCTTT	NA	NA	TRBJ1-1	TRBV5-5
CASSVRLAGGHQETQYF	TGTGCCAGCAGTGTCAGACTAGCGGGAGGCCACCAAGAGACCCAGTACTTC	NA	TRBD2	TRBJ2-5	TRBV6-1
CASSHDQMENYGYTF	TGCGCCAGCAGCCATGACCAGATGGAGAACTATGGCTACACCTTC	NA	NA	TRBJ1-2	TRBV4-3
CASSIPSRRGQGTYEQYF	TGTGCCAGTAGTATCCCCTCTCGAAGAGGACAGGGGACCTACGAGCAGTACTTC	NA	TRBD1	TRBJ2-7	TRBV19
CASSTSAGGTGELFF	TGTGCCAGCAGCACCTCCGCGGGGGGAACCGGGGAGCTGTTTTTT	NA	TRBD2	TRBJ2-2	TRBV7-2
CASSRGGVGTEAFF	TGTGCCAGCAGCCGCGGGGGGGTGGGCACTGAAGCTTTCTTT	once	NA	TRBJ1-1	TRBV5-4
CASSFGTSGIRNEQFF	TGTGCCAGCAGCTTCGGGACTAGCGGGATCCGGAATGAGCAGTTCTTC	NA	TRBD2	TRBJ2-1	TRBV5-4
CASRRQTGEQYF	TGTGCCAGCAGACGACAGACGGGCGAGCAGTACTTC	few	NA	TRBJ2-7	TRBV6-5
CASSPPGMSKTQYF	TGCGCCAGCAGCCCTCCCGGGATGTCGAAGACCCAGTACTTC	NA	NA	TRBJ2-5	TRBV5-1
CASSLQGASLYEQYF	TGTGCCAGCAGCCTGCAGGGGGCTAGTCTCTACGAGCAGTACTTC	NA	TRBD1	TRBJ2-7	TRBV11-2
CASSPRQVSGANVLTF	TGTGCCAGCTCACCCAGACAGGTCTCTGGGGCCAACGTCCTGACTTTC	NA	NA	TRBJ2-6	TRBV18
CASSVRTGAMNTEAFF	TGTGCCAGCAGTGTCCGGACAGGGGCCATGAACACTGAAGCTTTCTTT	NA	TRBD1	TRBJ1-1	TRBV2
CASATGVPGNTIYF	TGTGCCAGTGCCACAGGGGTTCCTGGAAACACCATATATTTT	once	TRBD1	TRBJ1-3	TRBV10-3
CASSYSGGDYYEQYF	TGTGCCAGCAGTTACTCGGGCGGAGACTACTACGAGCAGTACTTC	NA	NA	TRBJ2-7	TRBV6-5
CASSLLGRAHNEQFF	TGTGCCAGCAGCTTATTGGGGAGGGCCCACAATGAGCAGTTCTTC	NA	TRBD2	TRBJ2-1	TRBV5-4
CASSLNEWNSQYF	TGTGCCAGCAGCTTAAATGAGTGGAACAGTCAGTACTTC	NA	NA	TRBJ2-4	TRBV5-4
CASRGLAGGEVEQFF	TGTGCCAGCAGGGGACTAGCGGGAGGCGAGGTTGAGCAGTTCTTC	NA	TRBD2	TRBJ2-1	TRBV25-1
CASSYITGDYGYTF	TGTGCCAGCAGCTACATTACAGGGGACTATGGCTACACCTTC	NA	TRBD1	TRBJ1-2	TRBV6-5
CASRVLVDRRNTEAFF	TGTGCCAGCCGCGTTTTGGTGGACAGACGCAACACTGAAGCTTTCTTT	NA	NA	TRBJ1-1	TRBV6-6
CASSIPRQKPEAFF	TGTGCCAGTAGTATACCCCGACAGAAACCTGAAGCTTTCTTT	NA	NA	TRBJ1-1	TRBV19
CASSLTPTGAGADTQYF	TGTGCCAGCAGCTTAACCCCGACAGGGGCCGGTGCAGATACGCAGTATTTT	NA	TRBD1	TRBJ2-3	TRBV11-2
CASSKGLAGGETQYF	TGTGCCAGCAGTAAAGGACTAGCGGGAGGGGAGACCCAGTACTTC	NA	TRBD2	TRBJ2-5	TRBV27
CASSLSPGQLNTEAFF	TGTGCCAGCAGCTTGTCGCCGGGACAGTTGAACACTGAAGCTTTCTTT	NA	TRBD1	TRBJ1-1	TRBV5-6
CASSMLSGTEAFF	TGTGCCAGCAGCATGCTTAGTGGCACTGAAGCTTTCTTT	few	NA	TRBJ1-1	TRBV9
CAWSGTGIYGYTF	TGTGCCTGGAGTGGCACAGGAATCTATGGCTACACCTTC	NA	NA	TRBJ1-2	TRBV30
CASSGSRGQGQETQYF	TGCGCCAGCAGCGGATCCAGGGGGCAGGGTCAAGAGACCCAGTACTTC	NA	TRBD1	TRBJ2-5	TRBV4-1
CASSEAGGSNNEQFF	TGTGCCAGCAGTGAAGCTGGCGGGAGTAACAATGAGCAGTTCTTC	NA	TRBD2	TRBJ2-1	TRBV2
CASSYTSGGYNEQFF	TGCGCCAGCAGCTATACTAGCGGGGGGTACAATGAGCAGTTCTTC	NA	TRBD2	TRBJ2-1	TRBV5-1
CASSLWTRSPDTQYF	TGTGCCAGCAGTCTCTGGACTAGGAGTCCCGATACGCAGTATTTT	NA	TRBD2	TRBJ2-3	TRBV6-1
CAGGRDYYEQYF	TGTGCCGGCGGCAGGGACTACTACGAGCAGTACTTC	few	TRBD2	TRBJ2-7	TRBV2
CASSMSSGWGDEQFF	TGTGCCAGTAGTATGTCTAGCGGGTGGGGGGATGAGCAGTTCTTC	NA	TRBD2	TRBJ2-1	TRBV19
CASSLSGRAYEQYF	TGTGCCAGTAGTTTGAGCGGGAGGGCCTACGAGCAGTACTTC	NA	TRBD2	TRBJ2-7	TRBV19
CASSYRQAYEQYF	TGTGCCAGCAGTTACAGACAGGCGTACGAGCAGTACTTC	NA	NA	TRBJ2-7	TRBV6-6